The rows below give T cell receptor beta chains drawn from one sample of a study of persistence of HIV-infected CD4 T cells. TCRdb keeps only in-frame clones here, not all; method: immunoSEQ multiplex PCR. Seen here are around 60,000 clones, roughly 75% observed once, and the top ten hold about 1.5%. The antigens these receptors bind are not known. The specimen was CD4+ T cells sorted from PBMCs after approximately 18-hour stimulation, collected from a patient who received antiretroviral therapy. The receptors come from an adult man with HIV who was CMV-seropositive. Both conserved end residues are part of each CDR3. D genes are given only for firm matches. Size values are once, few and many counts, or a class for expanded clones, and some rows have none.

j_call	clone_size	d_call	v_call	cdr3_nt	cdr3_aa
TRBJ2-3	once	TRBD2	TRBV4-1	TGCGCCAGCAGCCAAGATATGCTAGCGGGGAGGCTTTTT	CASSQDMLAGRLF
TRBJ1-4	-	TRBD1	TRBV2	TGTGCCAGCAGTGAACATACAGGGGCCAAGCCAGGAACTAATGAAAAACTGTTTTTT	CASSEHTGAKPGTNEKLFF
TRBJ1-1	-	-	TRBV6-5	TGTGCCAGCAGACTCAGGGAGGGAACTGAAGCTTTCTTT	CASRLREGTEAFF
TRBJ1-5	-	-	TRBV10-2	TGCGCCAGCAGTGAGTCGGGATCACTAAATCAACCCCAGCATTTT	CASSESGSLNQPQHF
TRBJ1-1	-	TRBD1	TRBV7-2	TGTGCCAGCAGCTTTATGCGCGGACAGGGAAGGGGGAACACTGAAGCTTTCTTT	CASSFMRGQGRGNTEAFF
TRBJ2-3	-	-	TRBV7-6	TGTGCCAGCAGCCGGGCCCTTAGCACAGATACGCAGTATTTT	CASSRALSTDTQYF
TRBJ2-7	-	TRBD1	TRBV4-2	TGTGCCAGCAGCCCACTTTTCGGACAGGGAGGAAACGAGCAGTACTTC	CASSPLFGQGGNEQYF
TRBJ2-2	few	-	TRBV21-1	TGTGCCAGCAGCAAGACAGTTTGTGGCACCGGGGAGCTGTTTTTT	CASSKTVCGTGELFF
TRBJ1-3	-	-	TRBV19	TGTGCCACCGAGGAAAAGGGACGGACCTTCTCTGGAAACACCATATATTTT	CATEEKGRTFSGNTIYF
TRBJ1-1	-	-	TRBV19	TGTGCCAGTACCGTGAGGGGAAGGACTGAAGCTTTCTTT	CASTVRGRTEAFF
TRBJ1-1	-	-	TRBV9	TGTGCCAGCAGCGTAGAGGCGGGGCAGGGCACTGAAGCTTTCTTT	CASSVEAGQGTEAFF
TRBJ2-2	few	-	TRBV7-2	TGTGCCAGCAGCTTAGGACTCCGAAGGGACACCGGGGAGCTGTTTTTT	CASSLGLRRDTGELFF
TRBJ2-2	-	TRBD1	TRBV5-1	TGCGCCAGCAGCTTGGCCCCGGGTGCAGGGGGCACCGGGGAGCTGTTTTTT	CASSLAPGAGGTGELFF
TRBJ2-6	-	-	TRBV7-3	TGTGCCAGCAGCTTAGGAGGGACTGGGGCCAACGTCCTGACTTTC	CASSLGGTGANVLTF
TRBJ1-5	-	-	TRBV25-1	TGTGCCAGCAGTGGAGGGGACTCCCTGGGGGTGACCCAGCATTTT	CASSGGDSLGVTQHF
TRBJ1-5	-	-	TRBV6-1	TGTGCCAGCAGTGAAGCCAGGGCTTCGGGCAATCAGCCCCAGCATTTT	CASSEARASGNQPQHF
TRBJ1-1	few	-	TRBV28	TGTGCCAGCAGTCCCCAGGTGAGAGGCACTGAAGCTTTCTTT	CASSPQVRGTEAFF
TRBJ1-1	-	-	TRBV2	TGTGCCAGCAGTGGGACAAGGCAGGGACTCTACACTGAAGCTTTCTTT	CASSGTRQGLYTEAFF
TRBJ1-5	few	TRBD1	TRBV19	TGTGCCAGTAGCCCCGGGCCGGGACAGGGGGCAAGAGGCAATCAGCCCCAGCATTTT	CASSPGPGQGARGNQPQHF
TRBJ1-2	-	-	TRBV24-1	TGTGCCACCAGTGATTTCCGGGGGGGGAATAACTATGGCTACACCTTC	CATSDFRGGNNYGYTF
TRBJ1-3	few	TRBD1	TRBV28	TGTGCCAGCAATTCACTGGGCAGGGGGTCTGGAAACACCATATATTTT	CASNSLGRGSGNTIYF
TRBJ1-4	few	TRBD1	TRBV7-9	TGTGCCAGCAGCTTAGCGGACAGGGGTGAAAAACTGTTTTTT	CASSLADRGEKLFF
TRBJ2-2	-	-	TRBV18	TGTGCCAGCTCAAAGGCGGGACGGAGTTTGAACACCGGGGAGCTGTTTTTT	CASSKAGRSLNTGELFF
TRBJ1-3	few	TRBD1	TRBV3-1/TRBV3-2	TGTGCCAGCAGCCAGTACAGGGACAGCACCATATATTTT	CASSQYRDSTIYF
TRBJ1-4	-	TRBD1	TRBV19	TGTGCCAGTAGCCCACAGGGGGGTAATGAAAAACTGTTTTTT	CASSPQGGNEKLFF
TRBJ1-5	-	TRBD1	TRBV24-1	TGTGCCACCAGTGTTGGCGGGACAGGAGATCAGCCCCAGCATTTT	CATSVGGTGDQPQHF
TRBJ1-1	many	TRBD1	TRBV4-1	TGCGCCAGCAACACGGACAGGGCTGGGAACACTGAAGCTTTCTTT	CASNTDRAGNTEAFF